These 23 T cell receptor beta chains originate from one sample sequenced in a study of T cells in localized non-small cell lung cancer. The protocol was immunoSEQ multiplex PCR, while the TCRdb copy is restricted to in-frame clones and leaves out a portion. The table has 20,000 or so clones, 90% seen once. The material was peripheral blood, obtained before any cancer treatment. Receptor source: a woman aged 35-70 years with stage I lung adenocarcinoma.

The chain links TRBV7-3 to TRBJ2-1; D not resolved. V lost 2 bases to trimming and J lost 9 bases, with 14 bases between them. The germline V gene has CDR1 SGHTA and CDR2 FQGTGA. The CDR3 runs 14 residues. CDR3 amino acids: CASSLLSGIGEQFF. DNA of the CDR3: TGTGCCAGCAGCTTACTATCTGGGATCGGTGAGCAGTTCTTC.

This chain connects TRBV18 to TRBJ2-3, with 7 bases identical to TRBD1. CDR3 size: 15 residues. The ends lost 6 bases at V and 5 bases at J; junction bases unmatched: 11. From germline, CDR1 is KGHSH and CDR2 LQKENI. As DNA, the CDR3 is TGTGCCAGCTCGCAAGACAGGGAACGCGGAGATACGCAGTATTTT. Its protein product is CASSQDRERGDTQYF. Full variable domain (outside the CDR3, taken from reference TRBV18 and TRBJ2-3): NAGVMQNPRHLVRRRGQEARLRCSPMKGHSHVYWYRQLPEEGLKFMVYLQKENIIDESGMPKERFSAEFPKEGPSILRIQQVVRGDSAAYFCASSQDRERGDTQYFGPGTRLTVL.

This chain joins TRBV6-5 and TRBJ1-3; weak D call: TRBD1 (5 bases). There are 13 residues in the CDR3. CDR1 MNHEY and CDR2 SVGAGI come from the germline V gene. The V end lost 3 bases, the J end lost 8 bases, and 11 bases lay between the germline ends. CDR3 sequence: CASSYRRGDTIYF. CDR3 DNA: TGTGCCAGCAGTTATAGGAGAGGGGACACCATATATTTT.

This clone was seen only once. The J gene is TRBJ2-1, the V gene TRBV7-9; no reliable D call. The germline V gene has CDR1 SEHNR and CDR2 FQNEAQ (reference sequence). The CDR3 covers 13 residues. The V and J ends lost 7 bases and 8 bases respectively, with 15 bases between them. For the CDR3, the DNA is TGTGCCAGCATCATCGGTCCGTTCCATGAGCAGTTCTTC. Its translation: CASIIGPFHEQFF.

The chain couples TRBV30 to TRBJ2-5, with D possibly matching TRBD2 (6 bases). With 0 bases removed from V and 6 bases from J, the gap between germline ends came to 14 bases. CDR3 length equals 14 residues. CDR1 and CDR2 (germline): GTSNPN, SVGIG (reference sequence). The DNA of the CDR3 is TGTGCCTGGAGTGTCGTCGGGAGTATGAAGACCCAGTACTTC. Protein product: CAWSVVGSMKTQYF.

The chain uses TRBV5-5 and TRBJ1-2, with a tentative D call TRBD1 (6 bases). Germline CDR1 is SGHKS and CDR2 is YYEKEE (reference sequence). The V end was cut by 3 bases, the J end by 0 bases, with 12 bases between. This CDR3 contains 15 residues. This CDR3 reads CASSSQTGANYGYTF. CDR3 in DNA: TGTGCCAGCAGCTCTCAGACAGGAGCTAACTATGGCTACACCTTC.

The chain combines TRBV30 with TRBJ1-4, with unresolved D. The germline CDR1 and CDR2 sequences are GTSNPN and SVGIG (reference sequence). This CDR3 region has 16 residues. V was pared by 4 bases and J by 8 bases, with 23 bases between. The CDR3 DNA is TGTGCCTGGAAGGTCGCCCGGGGAGGCGTTATAGAAAAACTGTTTTTT. This translates into CAWKVARGGVIEKLFF.

The V gene is TRBV20-1, the J gene TRBJ1-2; D is undetermined. This CDR3 contains 10 residues. Looked up from germline, CDR1 is DFQATT and CDR2 is SNEGSKA (reference sequence). CDR3 in DNA: TGCAGCCTCGGAGGGCCTGGCTACACCTTC. Protein product: CSLGGPGYTF.

In nucleotides, the CDR3 is TGTGCCAGCAGCTTATCCGGGCTCGCGAACACCGGGGAGCTGTTTTTT. Amino acid sequence: CASSLSGLANTGELFF. This chain joins TRBV7-2 and TRBJ2-2; D is undetermined. The CDR3 is 16 residues long. CDR1 is SGHTA and CDR2 is FQGNSA in the germline V gene. The ends were cut back, 2 bases at V and 0 bases at J, with 10 bases in the middle.

In the case of this clone: One end of the junction is discordant with germline, which a read error may explain. The chain combines TRBV7-7 with TRBJ2-5; TRBD1 matches 8 bases. The CDR3 covers 14 residues. Germline loops: CDR1 SSHAT, CDR2 FNYEAQ (reference sequence). The CDR3 region is CASSRTGIRETQYF. The CDR3 nucleotides are TGTGCTAGCAGCCGGACAGGGATAAGAGAGACCCAGTACTTC.

This chain connects TRBV7-3 to TRBJ2-7, with TRBD2 matching 9 bases. Germline lookup yields CDR1 SGHTA and CDR2 FQGTGA. This CDR3 spans 18 amino acids. V lost 1 base, J lost 2 bases, and 12 bases stayed unmatched. DNA for the CDR3: TGTGCCAGCAGCTTAAACTCTCTTCTAGCGGGACCGACCTACGAGCAGTACTTC. As protein: CASSLNSLLAGPTYEQYF.

This chain joins TRBV28 and TRBJ1-1; no firm D call. CDR1 MDHEN and CDR2 SYDVKM come from the germline V gene. The CDR3 has 11 residues. Trimming pared 7 bases from V and 1 base from J, leaving 4 bases between. CDR3 nucleotide sequence: TGTGCCAGCATCGGGAACACTGAAGCTTTCTTT. Protein sequence: CASIGNTEAFF.

The V gene is TRBV5-5, the J gene TRBJ2-7; 7 nucleotides line up with TRBD1. V dropped 0 bases and J dropped 2; count of bases not matched to a gene: 5. CDR1 SGHKS and CDR2 YYEKEE come from the germline V gene (reference sequence). The CDR3 totals 15 residues. The CDR3 DNA reads as TGTGCCAGCAGCTTGGTCGGGACAGTCGCCTACGAGCAGTACTTC. This translates into CASSLVGTVAYEQYF.

This chain joins TRBV18 and TRBJ2-1; 9 nucleotides agree with TRBD2. The germline CDR1 and CDR2 sequences are KGHSH and LQKENI. With V trimmed by 4 bases and J by 5 bases, 6 bases remained unmatched. The CDR3 has 15 amino acids. CDR3 in DNA: TGTGCCAGCTCACGCCTTAGCGGGAGAAACAATGAGCAGTTCTTC. Translation gives CASSRLSGRNNEQFF. Drawing the rest from reference TRBV18 and TRBJ2-1, the complete variable domain is NAGVMQNPRHLVRRRGQEARLRCSPMKGHSHVYWYRQLPEEGLKFMVYLQKENIIDESGMPKERFSAEFPKEGPSILRIQQVVRGDSAAYFCASSRLSGRNNEQFFGPGTRLTVL.

This rearrangement joins TRBV11-3 to TRBJ1-1; D is unclear. There are 14 residues in the CDR3. Per germline, CDR1 SGHNT and CDR2 YENEEA. Deletions cut 1 base from V and 1 base from J, with 7 bases between. The CDR3 sequence: CASSLGESNTEAFF. The CDR3 DNA follows: TGTGCCAGCAGCTTAGGGGAATCGAACACTGAAGCTTTCTTT.

The chain couples TRBV10-1 to TRBJ2-5; 7 bases agree with TRBD1. J was trimmed by 3 bases and V by 6 bases; bases with no gene match: 1. This CDR3 has 12 amino acids. Germline CDR1 and CDR2: WNHNN and SYGVQD (reference sequence). The CDR3 region is CASSQGEETQYF. DNA of the CDR3: TGCGCCAGCAGCCAGGGGGAAGAGACCCAGTACTTC.

The CDR3 nucleotides are TGTGCCAGCAAGACAGGGCTGGGTACCCGCTATGGCTACACCTTC. It translates to CASKTGLGTRYGYTF. This sequence joins TRBV28 and TRBJ1-2; TRBD1 matches 7 bases. Trimming took 7 bases from V and 4 from J; bases not matched to a gene: 12. The CDR3 has 15 residues. CDR1 MDHEN and CDR2 SYDVKM come from the germline V gene.

Comment on this clone: The germline gene is not matched at one end of the junction; a read error may be the cause. J is TRBJ2-5 and V is TRBV18; D may be TRBD1 (5 bases). The CDR3 covers 14 residues. Germline loops: CDR1 KGHSH, CDR2 LQKENI. The CDR3 region has the DNA TGTGCCAGCTCACGAAGGGGCGGCCAAGAGACCCCGTACTTC. Translation gives CASSRRGGQETPYF.

The rearrangement uses TRBV27 and TRBJ2-3; D remains unclear. CDR1 and CDR2 from the germline V gene are MNHEY and SMNVEV (reference sequence). This CDR3 has 14 amino acids. V lost 2 bases to trimming and J lost 2 bases, with 8 bases between them. The CDR3 region has the DNA TGTGCCAGCAGTTTAAGTTTCCCCACAGATACGCAGTATTTT. The encoded protein is CASSLSFPTDTQYF.

This chain uses TRBV5-1 with TRBJ2-5; D is possibly TRBD2 (5 bases). Germline assignment: CDR1 SGHRS and CDR2 YFSETQ. Trimming pared 4 bases from V and 1 base from J, leaving 8 bases between. The CDR3 loop spans 13 amino acids. The CDR3 DNA follows: TGCGCCAGCAGCACCGAGGGCCAAGAGACCCAGTACTTC. Its protein is CASSTEGQETQYF. Variable domain in full (rest from reference TRBV5-1 and TRBJ2-5): KAGVTQTPRYLIKTRGQQVTLSCSPISGHRSVSWYQQTPGQGLQFLFEYFSETQRNKGNFPGRFSGRQFSNSRSEMNVSTLELGDSALYLCASSTEGQETQYFGPGTRLLVL.

V gene TRBV7-2 combines with J gene TRBJ2-4, with D tentatively TRBD2 (5 bases). This CDR3 spans 15 amino acids. V was shortened by 3 bases and J by 1 base, with 10 bases between the two germline ends. Germline assignment: CDR1 SGHTA and CDR2 FQGNSA. CDR3 in DNA: TGTGCCAGCAGCTTTCGCGGGCCCGCCAAAAACATTCAGTACTTC. Protein sequence: CASSFRGPAKNIQYF.

V usage is TRBV28 and J usage is TRBJ2-2, with 11 bases that match TRBD2. Germline lookup yields CDR1 MDHEN and CDR2 SYDVKM. The V gene end was trimmed by 5 bases and the J gene end by 4 bases; junction bases not matched to a gene: 0. The CDR3 runs to 14 residues. The CDR3 sequence: CASSTSGSTGELFF. DNA of the CDR3: TGTGCCAGCAGTACTAGCGGGAGCACCGGGGAGCTGTTTTTT.

The chain links TRBV28 to TRBJ1-5; 7 bases are shared with TRBD1. Trimming at V came to 6 bases and at J to 1 base, leaving 9 bases not matched to a gene. Germline V gene sequence: CDR1 MDHEN, CDR2 SYDVKM. This CDR3 is built from 16 residues. The CDR3 here is CASRYDQGVSNQPQHF. The CDR3, as DNA: TGTGCCAGCAGATATGACCAGGGGGTGAGCAATCAGCCCCAGCATTTT.